The 13 T cell receptor beta chains below come from one sample, sequenced in a study of beta chain features in type 1 diabetes. cDNA synthesis used the whole RNA isolate, giving expressed TCRB sequences. Sequencing used immunoSEQ multiplex PCR; TCRdb keeps in-frame clones, though not all of them. The sample holds roughly 150,000 clones, over 8.5% seen once. The sequenced material came from central memory CD4+ T cells from blood. Receptor source: a man in his late teens or twenties in good health.

This clone was seen only a few times. This chain connects TRBV7-2 to TRBJ2-5; unclear D gene. The germline V and J ends were trimmed by 2 bases and 5 bases, with 6 bases remaining between them. There are 12 residues in the CDR3. Looked up from germline, CDR1 is SGHTA and CDR2 is FQGNSA. CDR3 DNA sequence: TGTGCCAGCAGCTTAATTCGGGAGACCCAGTACTTC. Protein sequence: CASSLIRETQYF.

This rearrangement joins TRBV7-2 to TRBJ2-1; TRBD1 matches 8 bases. This CDR3 comprises 15 residues. Trimming took 5 bases from V and 4 from J; bases not matched to a gene: 7. Looked up from germline, CDR1 is SGHTA and CDR2 is FQGNSA. The CDR3 DNA follows: TGTGCCAGCAGCCCGGACAGGGCCGGGTACAATGAGCAGTTCTTC. It codes for CASSPDRAGYNEQFF.

The chain employs TRBV29-1 and TRBJ1-1; D is perhaps TRBD1 (5 bases). The V gene lost 4 bases and the J gene lost 4 bases, with 10 bases spanning the gap. Germline CDR1 and CDR2: SQVTM and ANQGSEA. The length of the CDR3 is 12 residues. As DNA, the CDR3 is TGCAGCGTTGGACAGCTAAGCACTGAAGCTTTCTTT. Translating gives CSVGQLSTEAFF.

The V call is TRBV9, the J call TRBJ2-1; unclear D gene. CDR3 length equals 16 residues. The V end was cut by 4 bases, the J end by 0 bases, with 14 bases between. Germline V gives CDR1 SGDLS, CDR2 YYNGEE. The CDR3 sequence: CASSPRLASSYNEQFF. CDR3 in DNA: TGTGCCAGCAGCCCTCGCCTGGCGAGCTCCTACAATGAGCAGTTCTTC. The full variable domain, completed using reference TRBV9 and TRBJ2-1, is DSGVTQTPKHLITATGQRVTLRCSPRSGDLSVYWYQQSLDQGLQFLIQYYNGEERAKGNILERFSAQQFPDLHSELNLSSLELGDSALYFCASSPRLASSYNEQFFGPGTRLTVL.

This clone was observed a few times. CDR3 sequence: CASSSHPNTEAFF. CDR3 in DNA: TGTGCCAGCAGCTCTCATCCGAACACTGAAGCTTTCTTT. The chain links TRBV9 to TRBJ1-1; D is unresolved. The V and J ends lost 4 bases and 1 base respectively, with 8 bases between them. Germline loops: CDR1 SGDLS, CDR2 YYNGEE. CDR3 length: 13 amino acids.

This clone is categorized as medium-sized. The genes are TRBV2 and TRBJ2-1, with TRBD2 matching over 7 bases. V dropped 6 bases and J dropped 0; count of bases not matched to a gene: 2. Germline V lookup: CDR1 SNHLY, CDR2 FYNNEI. The CDR3 is 14 amino acids. In nucleotides, the CDR3 is TGTGCCAGCAGCCTAGCGGCCTCCTACAATGAGCAGTTCTTC. Protein sequence: CASSLAASYNEQFF.

At least ten counts were recorded for this clone. V is TRBV29-1 and J is TRBJ1-1, with a possible D match to TRBD1 (6 bases). The CDR3 extends over 12 amino acids. The germline gives CDR1 SQVTM, CDR2 ANQGSEA. CDR3 sequence (DNA): TGCAGGGCCGAGGGGGTGGACACTGAAGCTTTCTTT. Its protein is CRAEGVDTEAFF.

This clone was observed a handful of times. This chain links TRBV29-1 with TRBJ1-6; D not resolved. The germline V gene encodes CDR1 SQVTM and CDR2 ANQGSEA. The length of the CDR3 is 13 residues. The V end lost 4 bases, the J end lost 6 bases, and 10 bases lay between the germline ends. The DNA of the CDR3 is TGCAGCGTTGGGCAGACGGGTAATTCACCCCTCCACTTT. Protein product: CSVGQTGNSPLHF.

V and J are TRBV19 and TRBJ2-2; maybe TRBD1 (5 bases). Trimming pared 6 bases from V and 7 bases from J, leaving 18 bases between. The CDR3 runs to 15 residues. Per the germline V gene, CDR1 is LNHDA and CDR2 is SQIVND (reference sequence). CDR3 loop: CASSPTQGYYGELFF. CDR3 nucleotides: TGTGCCAGTAGCCCTACGCAGGGCTATTACGGGGAGCTGTTTTTT. Full variable domain (missing parts from reference TRBV19 and TRBJ2-2): DGGITQSPKYLFRKEGQNVTLSCEQNLNHDAMYWYRQDPGQGLRLIYYSQIVNDFQKGDIAEGYSVSREKKESFPLTVTSAQKNPTAFYLCASSPTQGYYGELFFGEGSRLTVL.

This clone has only a few counts. V usage is TRBV7-8 and J usage is TRBJ1-1; TRBD1 aligns across 7 bases. Germline V lookup: CDR1 SGHVS, CDR2 FQNEAQ. Germline trimming cut 5 bases from V and 5 bases from J; bases unmatched to any gene: 5. There are 13 residues in the CDR3. CDR3 sequence (DNA): TGTGCCAGCAGCGTCGACAGGGATACTGAAGCTTTCTTT. As protein: CASSVDRDTEAFF.

The rearrangement uses TRBV10-3 and TRBJ1-6; 8 nucleotides line up with TRBD1. Unmatched junction bases numbered 2, after V lost 7 bases and J lost 9 bases. Germline V gene sequence: CDR1 ENHRY, CDR2 SYGVKD. The CDR3 covers 12 residues. This CDR3 reads CAITGGGSPLHF. CDR3 bases: TGTGCCATCACAGGGGGCGGTTCACCCCTCCACTTT.

The rearrangement links TRBV2 to TRBJ2-3; unclear D gene. The CDR3 is 12 residues long. V lost 7 bases and J lost 2, with 7 bases in between. Per the germline V gene, CDR1 is SNHLY and CDR2 is FYNNEI. CDR3 protein: CASTLDTDTQYF. The CDR3 coding sequence is TGTGCCAGCACCCTCGACACAGATACGCAGTATTTT. Full variable domain (missing parts from reference TRBV2 and TRBJ2-3): EPEVTQTPSHQVTQMGQEVILRCVPISNHLYFYWYRQILGQKVEFLVSFYNNEISEKSEIFDDQFSVERPDGSNFTLKIRSTKLEDSAMYFCASTLDTDTQYFGPGTRLTVL.

This clone was found a few times. V and J are TRBV30 and TRBJ2-2; D gene ambiguous. Germline V gene sequence: CDR1 GTSNPN, CDR2 SVGIG (reference sequence). Trimming stripped 3 bases from V and 2 bases from J, with 7 bases between. This CDR3 contains 13 residues. CDR3: CAWRPANTGELFF. The CDR3 DNA is TGTGCCTGGAGACCGGCCAACACCGGGGAGCTGTTTTTT.